This entry features one TCR beta chain sequence. Germline CDR1 is LGHNA and CDR2 is YNFKEQ. With 4 bases removed from V and 3 bases from J, the gap between germline ends came to 12 bases. The length of the CDR3 is 15 residues. This entry belongs to a study of control samples from healthy donors and cancer patients. Sequencing used immunoSEQ multiplex PCR; TCRdb keeps in-frame clones, though not all of them. The sample consists of around 100,000 clones, about 90% of them appearing once. The source of this sequence is a woman aged 18-29 years in good health. The sequenced sample consisted of blood. This chain joins TRBV4-2 and TRBJ2-2; D may be TRBD1 or TRBD2 (5 bases each). CDR3 DNA: TGTGCCAGCAGCCCCCCCGGGACGCACACCGGGGAGCTGTTTTTT. Its translation: CASSPPGTHTGELFF.